Listed here are 23 T cell receptor beta chains from one sample, sequenced in a study of OX40 agonist ivuxolimab in advanced cancers. Clones were sequenced by immunoSEQ multiplex PCR, and TCRdb holds only the in-frame ones, with some missing. The repertoire holds several thousand clones, with around 91% as singletons. This material consisted of CD4+ or CD8+ T cells sorted from blood, taken in a trial of the OX40 agonist ivuxolimab. These receptors all stem from an adult with an advanced solid tumor such as melanoma, head and neck, liver or kidney cancer.

The chain couples TRBV19 to TRBJ2-1, with 9 positions matching TRBD2. Germline assignment: CDR1 LNHDA and CDR2 SQIVND (reference sequence). The V gene end was trimmed by 7 bases and the J gene end by 9 bases; junction bases not matched to a gene: 19. This CDR3 is 17 amino acids long. This CDR3 is CASTPHPGLASPAEQFF. CDR3 nucleotides: TGTGCCAGTACCCCTCATCCCGGACTAGCGTCCCCCGCTGAGCAGTTCTTC.

The rearrangement joins TRBV15 to TRBJ1-2, with D perhaps matching TRBD1 (6 bases). The CDR3 length is 15 residues. V was cut by 3 bases and J by 8 bases, with 19 bases left in between. Germline V lookup: CDR1 LNHNV, CDR2 YYDKDF (reference sequence). For the CDR3, the DNA is TGTGCCACCAGCAGGCGGCTGGGGGCAGGTGAAGGCTACACCTTC. It specifies CATSRRLGAGEGYTF.

The sample holds a few counts of this clone. The chain uses TRBV10-2 and TRBJ2-1; D may correspond to TRBD1 or TRBD2 (5 bases each). V was pared by 7 bases and J by 8 bases, with 9 bases between. This CDR3 region has 11 residues. CDR1 is WSHSY, CDR2 SAAADI, per germline. The CDR3 DNA follows: TGCGCCAGCACCTGGGACCATGAGCAGTTCTTC. It specifies CASTWDHEQFF.

The J gene is TRBJ1-1, the V gene TRBV6-6, with no clear D. Between the trimmed V and J ends, which lost 4 bases and 3 bases, there was a span of 12 bases. Per germline, CDR1 MNHNY and CDR2 SVGAGI (reference sequence). CDR3 length: 14 amino acids. The DNA of the CDR3 is TGTGCCAGCAGTTCAGTGAGCCCGGACACTGAAGCTTTCTTT. Amino acids: CASSSVSPDTEAFF.

V and J are TRBV5-1 and TRBJ1-1; 8 positions match TRBD1. This CDR3 has 14 residues. Germline V gives CDR1 SGHRS, CDR2 YFSETQ. Trimming removed 4 bases from V and 1 base from J; junction bases left unmatched: 3. The CDR3, as DNA: TGCGCCAGCAGCCCACAGGGGGGGAACACTGAAGCTTTCTTT. It codes for CASSPQGGNTEAFF.

V and J are TRBV9 and TRBJ1-1, with no clear D. V gave up 1 base and J gave up 1 base, with 20 bases separating them. The germline V gene encodes CDR1 SGDLS and CDR2 YYNGEE. The CDR3 sequence is 18 residues long. CDR3 nucleotide sequence: TGTGCCAGCAGCGTAAGCAGTGGCTGGGAGACTGGGAACACTGAAGCTTTCTTT. Encoded protein: CASSVSSGWETGNTEAFF.

The V call is TRBV21-1, the J call TRBJ2-7; the D segment call TRBD2 is taken from the table without a DNA check. TRBV21-1 is marked as a pseudogene. The length of the CDR3 is 20 residues. In DNA form, the CDR3 reads TGTGCCAGCAGCAAAGCCCCTAGCGGGAGTTTCGGTCAGTGGGCCTACGAGCAGTACGTC. Amino acid sequence: CASSKAPSGSFGQWAYEQYV.

This chain joins TRBV11-3 and TRBJ2-1; no firm D call. The ends were cut back, 1 base at V and 3 bases at J, with 16 bases in the middle. This CDR3 is built from 17 residues. The germline CDR1 and CDR2 sequences are SGHNT and YENEEA. This CDR3 reads CASSLVGAEEYYNEQFF. The DNA of the CDR3 is TGTGCCAGCAGCTTAGTTGGAGCTGAAGAATACTACAATGAGCAGTTCTTC.

This chain joins TRBV29-1 and TRBJ1-2; 7 nucleotides line up with TRBD1. Germline V gene lookup returns CDR1 SQVTM and CDR2 ANQGSEA. The CDR3 runs to 14 residues. Trimming at V came to 5 bases and at J to 6 bases, leaving 12 bases not matched to a gene. CDR3 nucleotide sequence: TGCAGCGTTACGCAGGGGGTGGGCAAAAATGGCTACACCTTC. Translated, it gives CSVTQGVGKNGYTF.

J is TRBJ2-3 and V is TRBV6-1; D unclear. Trimming removed 0 bases from V and 0 bases from J, with 10 bases in between. CDR3 length: 16 amino acids. CDR1 is MNHNS and CDR2 is SASEGT in the germline V gene. In DNA, the CDR3 is TGTGCCAGCAGTGAAGCACCGGCGGCTAGCACAGATACGCAGTATTTT. It translates to CASSEAPAASTDTQYF.

CDR3 in amino acids: CASSRLAGDNEQFF. The CDR3 nucleotides are TGCGCCAGTTCAAGGCTAGCGGGAGACAATGAGCAGTTCTTC. The V call is TRBV5-1, the J call TRBJ2-1; TRBD2 agrees at 10 bases. CDR1 and CDR2 (germline): SGHRS, YFSETQ. The CDR3 sequence is 14 residues long. Trimming took 8 bases from V and 5 from J; bases not matched to a gene: 7.

The J gene is TRBJ1-4, the V gene TRBV7-6, with TRBD1 matching 10 bases. CDR1 is SGHVS and CDR2 is FNYEAQ in the germline V gene. V lost 3 bases to trimming and J lost 7 bases; unmatched junction nucleotides: 8. The CDR3 covers 16 residues. CDR3 loop: CASSLGGTGAAEKLFF. The CDR3, as DNA: TGTGCCAGCAGCTTGGGGGGGACAGGGGCTGCTGAAAAACTGTTTTTT.

The chain recombines TRBV5-1 with TRBJ2-6, with D perhaps given as TRBD1 or TRBD2 (5 bases each). Germline V gene lookup returns CDR1 SGHRS and CDR2 YFSETQ. The CDR3 has 19 amino acids. V gave up 4 bases and J gave up 0 bases, with 20 bases separating them. CDR3 sequence: CASSTRPRGVGSGANVLTF. CDR3 DNA: TGCGCCAGCAGCACTCGACCAAGGGGAGTTGGCTCTGGGGCCAACGTCCTGACTTTC.

The chain uses TRBV11-2 and TRBJ1-2, with no clear D. The germline V and J ends were trimmed by 1 base and 10 bases, with 16 bases remaining between them. The length of the CDR3 is 14 residues. Germline V gives CDR1 SGHAT, CDR2 FQNNGV. DNA for the CDR3: TGTGCCAGCAGCTTAGTAGCAGACGGACGGACCTACACCTTC. It is translated as CASSLVADGRTYTF.

CDR3 sequence: CASSSPERERVEQFF. The DNA for the CDR3 is TGTGCCAGCAGTAGCCCCGAGCGGGAGAGGGTTGAGCAGTTCTTC. The chain has TRBV6-5 and TRBJ2-1; 8 bases align to TRBD2. Germline CDR1 is MNHEY and CDR2 is SVGAGI. Germline trimming cut 5 bases from V and 9 bases from J; bases unmatched to any gene: 12. This CDR3 spans 15 amino acids.

The chain links TRBV10-2 to TRBJ1-1; D not certain. Germline CDR1 WSHSY, CDR2 SAAADI. This CDR3 has 15 amino acids. Trimming cost V 0 bases and J 5 bases, with 13 bases left between them. CDR3 nucleotides: TGCGCCAGCAGTGAGTCCACGGGGTTGGGGACTGAAGCTTTCTTT. Its translation is CASSESTGLGTEAFF.

The chain combines TRBV11-3 with TRBJ2-6, with TRBD1 as a possible D gene (5 bases). The CDR3 contains 17 residues. Germline lookup yields CDR1 SGHNT and CDR2 YENEEA. Trimming shortened V by 5 bases and J by 3 bases, and 17 bases separated the two germline ends. The CDR3 nucleotides read TGTGCCAGCAGCCCAGGTTTGGGGCAAAGTGGGGCCAACGTCCTGACTTTC. Translating it yields CASSPGLGQSGANVLTF.

This chain links TRBV29-1 with TRBJ2-1; D possibly matches TRBD1 or TRBD2 (5 bases each). The CDR3 is made up of 18 amino acids. Germline V lookup: CDR1 SQVTM, CDR2 ANQGSEA. V dropped 4 bases and J dropped 0 bases, with 22 bases sitting between them. The CDR3, as DNA: TGCAGCGTTGTGGGCAGGGAGTCGGCTTTTGGCTCCTACAATGAGCAGTTCTTC. It yields the protein CSVVGRESAFGSYNEQFF.

The J gene is TRBJ2-1, the V gene TRBV6-5; 7 bases fit TRBD1. CDR1 and CDR2 from the germline V gene are MNHEY and SVGAGI. The CDR3 is made up of 14 amino acids. Trimming removed 7 bases from V and 7 bases from J; junction bases left unmatched: 10. CDR3 nucleotide sequence: TGTGCCAGCAACCGACAGGGTAGGAGTAATGAGCAGTTCTTC. This translates into CASNRQGRSNEQFF.

This clone was detected once. The V gene is TRBV5-1, the J gene TRBJ2-2; 12 bases fit TRBD2. Germline V gene sequence: CDR1 SGHRS, CDR2 YFSETQ. This CDR3 has 16 amino acids. With V trimmed by 0 bases and J by 5 bases, 2 bases remained unmatched. CDR3 region: CASSLAGTSGTGELFF. The CDR3 DNA reads as TGCGCCAGCAGCTTGGCCGGGACTAGCGGGACCGGGGAGCTGTTTTTT.

This clone has just one count. A junction end diverges from the germline sequence, so it may reflect a read error. J is TRBJ2-1 and V is TRBV6-6, with 11 positions matching TRBD2. The CDR3 has 13 amino acids. The V gene's germline CDR1 is MNHNY and CDR2 SVGAGI (reference sequence). Here the CDR3 reads CASSGNLAGGPLF. CDR3 in DNA: TGTGCCAGCAGTGGCAATCTAGCGGGAGGTCCCCTCTTC.

A word on this clone: The sample holds other DNA sequences that translate to the same CDR3. This rearrangement joins TRBV16 to TRBJ2-3; D possibly corresponds to TRBD2 (5 bases). The germline gives CDR1 KGHSY, CDR2 FQNENV. Trimming cost V 4 bases and J 0 bases, with 14 bases left between them. The CDR3 length is 16 residues. CDR3 sequence (DNA): TGTGCCAGCAGCCCCTGGGAGTCTGTTAGCACAGATACGCAGTATTTT. Its translation is CASSPWESVSTDTQYF.

The J gene is TRBJ1-3, the V gene TRBV5-4; D uncertain. The CDR3 length is 16 residues. Per germline, CDR1 SGHNT and CDR2 YYREEE (reference sequence). Between the trimmed V and J ends, which lost 4 bases and 4 bases, there was a span of 18 bases. The CDR3 loop is CASSQDFSADGNTIYF. CDR3 sequence (DNA): TGTGCCAGCAGCCAAGATTTTAGTGCCGACGGAAACACCATATATTTT. The full variable domain, completed using reference TRBV5-4 and TRBJ1-3, is ETGVTQSPTHLIKTRGQQVTLRCSSQSGHNTVSWYQQALGQGPQFIFQYYREEENGRGNFPPRFSGLQFPNYSSELNVNALELDDSALYLCASSQDFSADGNTIYFGEGSWLTVV.